This TCR beta chain was profiled in a study of blood T cell repertoires in COVID-19. About the study: PBMCs, B-cell-depleted T cells, or T cells were the source of the cDNA or gDNA that made up the material.

Original data processing: From reference gene primer amplification, estimates of nucleated cell counts were derived. The repertoire was sequenced with immunoSEQ multiplex PCR; TCRdb's copy has only in-frame clones and lacks some. D and trimming were read from the DNA, whereas the V and J calls and clone size are those reported in that table. Of about 38,000 clones listed, around nine tenths are singletons. This CDR3 region has 12 residues. The V gene's germline CDR1 is MDHEN and CDR2 SYDVKM. The ends were cut back, 10 bases at V and 6 bases at J, with 15 bases in the middle. Material for sequencing was peripheral blood. This receptor was taken from a man aged 65-85 years with active COVID-19. The chain carries TRBV28 and TRBJ1-2; D gene unclear. The chain's CDR3 is CATPDMFDGYTF. The DNA for the CDR3 is TGTGCCACCCCAGACATGTTTGATGGCTACACCTTC.